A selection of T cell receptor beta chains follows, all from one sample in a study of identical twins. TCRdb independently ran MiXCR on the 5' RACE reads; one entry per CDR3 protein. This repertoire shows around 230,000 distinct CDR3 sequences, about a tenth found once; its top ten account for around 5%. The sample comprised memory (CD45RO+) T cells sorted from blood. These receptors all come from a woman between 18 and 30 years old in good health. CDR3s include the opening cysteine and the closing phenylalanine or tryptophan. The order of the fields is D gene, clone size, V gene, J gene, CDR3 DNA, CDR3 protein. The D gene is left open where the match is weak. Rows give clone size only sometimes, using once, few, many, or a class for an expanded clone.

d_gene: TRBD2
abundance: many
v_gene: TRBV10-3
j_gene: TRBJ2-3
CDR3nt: TGTGCCACTCTAGCGGGGCCCACAGATACGCAGTATTTT
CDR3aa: CATLAGPTDTQYF

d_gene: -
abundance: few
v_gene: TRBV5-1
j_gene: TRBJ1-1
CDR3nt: TGCGCCAGCAGCCTATTGAGGGGAGAAGCTTTCTTT
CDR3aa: CASSLLRGEAFF

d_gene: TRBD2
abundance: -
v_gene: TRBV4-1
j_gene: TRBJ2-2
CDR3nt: TGCGCCAGCAGCCAAGGTGGACTAGCGGGATCCCCCGGGGAGCTGTTTTTT
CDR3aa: CASSQGGLAGSPGELFF

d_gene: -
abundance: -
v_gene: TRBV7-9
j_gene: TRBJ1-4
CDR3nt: TGTGCCAGCAGCTCCAGGGGCGCAACTAATGAAAAACTGTTTTTT
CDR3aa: CASSSRGATNEKLFF

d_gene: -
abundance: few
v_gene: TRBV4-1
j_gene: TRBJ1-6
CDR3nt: TGCGCCAGCAGCCAAGAAGGACAGTATTCACCCCTCCACTTT
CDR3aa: CASSQEGQYSPLHF

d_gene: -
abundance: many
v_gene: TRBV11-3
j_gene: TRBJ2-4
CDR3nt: TGTGCCAGTCGGGGACCCAAAAACATTCAGTACTTC
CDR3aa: CASRGPKNIQYF

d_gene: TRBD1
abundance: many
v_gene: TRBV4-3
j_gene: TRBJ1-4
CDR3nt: TGCGCCAGCAGTCACATTACCGGGACAGATTATGAAAAACTGTTTTTT
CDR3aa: CASSHITGTDYEKLFF

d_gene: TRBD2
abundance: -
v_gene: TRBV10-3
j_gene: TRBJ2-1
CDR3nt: TGTGCCATCAGTGGGCTAGCGGGAGGTTCCTACAATGAGCAGTTCTTC
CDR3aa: CAISGLAGGSYNEQFF

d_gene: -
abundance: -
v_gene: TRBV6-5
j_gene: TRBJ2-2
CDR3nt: TGTGCCAGCAGTTACGGGCAGCGTGGCACCGGGGAGCTGTTTTTT
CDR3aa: CASSYGQRGTGELFF

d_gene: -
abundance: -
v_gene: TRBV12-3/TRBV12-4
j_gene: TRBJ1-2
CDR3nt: TGTGCCAGCAGACAAACGAACAGCTATGGCTACACCTTC
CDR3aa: CASRQTNSYGYTF

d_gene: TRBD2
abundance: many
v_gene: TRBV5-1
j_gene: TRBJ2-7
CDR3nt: TGCGCCAGCAGCGGGACTAGCGGGCTCGACGAGCAGTACTTC
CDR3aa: CASSGTSGLDEQYF

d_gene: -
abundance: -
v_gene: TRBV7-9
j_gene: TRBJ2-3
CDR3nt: TGTGCCAGCAGCTTAGGCCTAGGGTCTACAGATACGCAGTATTTT
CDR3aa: CASSLGLGSTDTQYF

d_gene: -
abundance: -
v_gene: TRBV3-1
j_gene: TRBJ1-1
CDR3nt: TGTGCCAGCAGCCAAGAGTACAGGGACACTGAAGCTTTCTTT
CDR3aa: CASSQEYRDTEAFF

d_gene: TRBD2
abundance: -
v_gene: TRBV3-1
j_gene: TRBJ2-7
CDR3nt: TGTGCCAGCAGTCCGGGACTAGCGGCCACCTCCTACGAGCAGTACTTC
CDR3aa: CASSPGLAATSYEQYF

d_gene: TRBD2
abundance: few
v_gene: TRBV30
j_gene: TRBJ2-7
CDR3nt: TGTGCCTACCAGCTAGCGGGCTCAGCCTACGAGCAGTACTTC
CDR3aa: CAYQLAGSAYEQYF

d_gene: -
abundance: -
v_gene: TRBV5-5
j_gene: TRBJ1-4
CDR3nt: TGTGCCAGCAGAACCCAGACGGCTAATGAAAAACTGTTTTTT
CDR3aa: CASRTQTANEKLFF

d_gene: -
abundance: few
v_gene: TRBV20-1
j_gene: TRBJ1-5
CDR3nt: TGCAGTGCTAGATTTAGCAATCAGCCCCAGCATTTT
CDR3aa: CSARFSNQPQHF

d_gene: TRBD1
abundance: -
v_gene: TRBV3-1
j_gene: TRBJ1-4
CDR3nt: TGTGCCAGCAGCCTCGACCCTAAACAGGGGGCGCGAATAGGAGAAAAACTGTTTTTT
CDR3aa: CASSLDPKQGARIGEKLFF

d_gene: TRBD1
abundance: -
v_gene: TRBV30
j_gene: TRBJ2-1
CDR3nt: TGTGCCTGGAGTCGTAAGTTGGAGACAGGGGGTTACAATGAGCAGTTCTTC
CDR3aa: CAWSRKLETGGYNEQFF

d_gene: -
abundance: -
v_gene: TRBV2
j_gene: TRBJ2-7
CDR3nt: TGTGCCGTCAGCTTAACCTACGAGCAGTACTTC
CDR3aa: CAVSLTYEQYF

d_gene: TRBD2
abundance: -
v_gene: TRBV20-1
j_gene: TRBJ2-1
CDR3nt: TGCAGTGCTTCCTCGGGACTAGCGGGAGTACCGGATGAGCAGTTCTTC
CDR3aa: CSASSGLAGVPDEQFF

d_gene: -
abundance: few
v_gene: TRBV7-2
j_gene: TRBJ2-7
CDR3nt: TGTGCCAGCAGCCACGGGGGAGCGGGTCTAAACTCCTACGAGCAGTACTTC
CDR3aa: CASSHGGAGLNSYEQYF

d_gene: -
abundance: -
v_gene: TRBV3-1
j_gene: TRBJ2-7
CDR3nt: TGTGCCAGCAGCCAAGGAGGAACAGCAACGTACTTC
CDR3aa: CASSQGGTATYF

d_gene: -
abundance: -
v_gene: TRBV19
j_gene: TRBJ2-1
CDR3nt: TGTGCCAGTAGTATTGACAGGAACTACAATGAGCAGTTCTTC
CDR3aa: CASSIDRNYNEQFF

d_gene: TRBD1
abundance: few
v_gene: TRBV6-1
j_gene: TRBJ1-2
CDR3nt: TGTGCCAGCAGCACCACAGGGGAGAGGGGCTACACCTTC
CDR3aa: CASSTTGERGYTF

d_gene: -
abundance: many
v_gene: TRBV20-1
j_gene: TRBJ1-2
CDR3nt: TGCAGTGCTAGAACGCAGGGTCCGCCCTATGGCTACACCTTC
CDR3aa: CSARTQGPPYGYTF

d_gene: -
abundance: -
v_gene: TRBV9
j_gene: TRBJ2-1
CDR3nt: TGTGCCAGCAGCAGACTAGGGGTTGAGCAGTTCTTC
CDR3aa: CASSRLGVEQFF

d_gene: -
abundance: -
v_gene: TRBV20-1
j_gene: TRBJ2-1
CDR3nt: TGCAGTGCTAGAGTCGATGAGCAGTTCTTC
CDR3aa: CSARVDEQFF

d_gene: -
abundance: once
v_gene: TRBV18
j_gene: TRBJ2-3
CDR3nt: TGTGCCAGCTCGTATCAGGGGTGGACAGATACGCAGTATTTT
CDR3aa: CASSYQGWTDTQYF

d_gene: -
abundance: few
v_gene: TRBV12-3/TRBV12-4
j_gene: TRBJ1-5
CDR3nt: TGTGCCAGCAGGTACCCCCATCAGCCCCAGCATTTT
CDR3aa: CASRYPHQPQHF

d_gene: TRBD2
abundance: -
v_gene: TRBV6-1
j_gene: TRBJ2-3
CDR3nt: TGTGCCAGCAGTGCTCGGACTAGCGGGAGATCAGATACGCAGTATTTT
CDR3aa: CASSARTSGRSDTQYF

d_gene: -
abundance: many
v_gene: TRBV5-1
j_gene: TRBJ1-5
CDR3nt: TGCGCCAGCAGCCCTGGGGGACGGAACAATCAGCCCCAGCATTTT
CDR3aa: CASSPGGRNNQPQHF

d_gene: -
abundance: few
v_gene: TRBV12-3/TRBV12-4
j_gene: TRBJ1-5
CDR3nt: TGTGCCAGCAGTTTAGCCGGTTCCAACAATCAGCCCCAGCATTTT
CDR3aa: CASSLAGSNNQPQHF

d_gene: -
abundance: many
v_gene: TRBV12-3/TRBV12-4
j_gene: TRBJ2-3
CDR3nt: TGTGCCAGCAGCCCCAGGGATACGCAGTATTTT
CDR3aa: CASSPRDTQYF

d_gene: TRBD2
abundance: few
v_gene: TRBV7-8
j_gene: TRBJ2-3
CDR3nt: TGTGCCAGCGGCGGTCAGGGAGGGGCTGGAACGCAGTATTTT
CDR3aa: CASGGQGGAGTQYF

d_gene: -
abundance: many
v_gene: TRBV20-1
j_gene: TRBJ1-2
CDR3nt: TGCAGTGCTAACGGGTTCGAGATCAGTTATGGCTACACCTTC
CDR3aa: CSANGFEISYGYTF

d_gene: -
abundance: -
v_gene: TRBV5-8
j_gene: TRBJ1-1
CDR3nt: TGTGCCAGCAGCTTGGGGGGAAATCTGAACACTGAAGCTTTCTTT
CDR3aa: CASSLGGNLNTEAFF

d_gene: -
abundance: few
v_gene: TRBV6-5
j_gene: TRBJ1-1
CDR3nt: TGTGCCAGCAGTTCGGGGGGAGGGGGGCTCGGTGAAGCTTTCTTT
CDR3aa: CASSSGGGGLGEAFF

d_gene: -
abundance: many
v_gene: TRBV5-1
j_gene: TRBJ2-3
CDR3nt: TGCGCCAGCAGCTCAGCCACCTCCACAGATACGCAGTATTTT
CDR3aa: CASSSATSTDTQYF

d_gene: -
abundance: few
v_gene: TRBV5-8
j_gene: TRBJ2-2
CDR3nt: TGTGCCAGCTCTCGCCGAAACACCGGGGAGCTGTTTTTT
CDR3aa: CASSRRNTGELFF

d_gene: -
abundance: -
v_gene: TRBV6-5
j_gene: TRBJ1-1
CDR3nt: TGTGCCAGCAGTTACTCGACGGGTTCTCGCTTGGCTTTCTTT
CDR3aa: CASSYSTGSRLAFF

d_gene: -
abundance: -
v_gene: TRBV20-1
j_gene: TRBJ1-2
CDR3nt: TGCAGTGCTGCAATGGCAGCTAACTATGGCTACACCTTC
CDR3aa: CSAAMAANYGYTF

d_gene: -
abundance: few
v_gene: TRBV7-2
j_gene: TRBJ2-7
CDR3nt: TGTGCCAGCGGCCTCGGAGTTGGCGAGCAGTACTTC
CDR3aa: CASGLGVGEQYF

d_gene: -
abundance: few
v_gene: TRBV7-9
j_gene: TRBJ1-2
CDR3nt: TGTGCCAGCAGCCCTGCTGAGGGCTACACCTTC
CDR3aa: CASSPAEGYTF

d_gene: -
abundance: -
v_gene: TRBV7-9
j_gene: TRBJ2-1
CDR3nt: TGTGCCAGCAGCCCCCAATACCGTCTAGCGAACAATGAGCAGTTCTTC
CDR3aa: CASSPQYRLANNEQFF

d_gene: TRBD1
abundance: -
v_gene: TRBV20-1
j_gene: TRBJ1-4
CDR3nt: TGCAGTGCTAGCGAGACAGGGGGTTTCTTCGAAAAACTGTTTTTT
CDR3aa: CSASETGGFFEKLFF

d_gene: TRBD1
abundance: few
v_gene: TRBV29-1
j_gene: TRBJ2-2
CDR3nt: TGCAGCGTTCAAGGGGGCATCAACACCGGGGAGCTGTTTTTT
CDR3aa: CSVQGGINTGELFF

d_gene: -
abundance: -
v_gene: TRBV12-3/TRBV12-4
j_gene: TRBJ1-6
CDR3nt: TGTGCCAGCAGTTCGACAGGTCCCCTTTCACCCCTCCACTTT
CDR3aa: CASSSTGPLSPLHF

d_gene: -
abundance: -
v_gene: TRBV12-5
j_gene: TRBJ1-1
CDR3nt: TGTGCTAGTGCCCTGAGGACCGAAGCTTTCTTT
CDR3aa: CASALRTEAFF

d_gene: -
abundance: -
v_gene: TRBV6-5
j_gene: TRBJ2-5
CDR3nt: TGTGCCAGCAGTTCCTCCCTCGGAGGGCTACAAGAGACCCAGTACTTC
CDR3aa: CASSSSLGGLQETQYF

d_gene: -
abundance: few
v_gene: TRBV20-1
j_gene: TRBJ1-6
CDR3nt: TGCAGTGCTAGGGCCCCGGGTATAAGGTATAATTCACCCCTCCACTTT
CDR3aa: CSARAPGIRYNSPLHF

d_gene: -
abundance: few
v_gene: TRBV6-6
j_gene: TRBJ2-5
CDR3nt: TGTGCCAGCAGTAAGACGCAAGAGACCCAGTACTTC
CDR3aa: CASSKTQETQYF

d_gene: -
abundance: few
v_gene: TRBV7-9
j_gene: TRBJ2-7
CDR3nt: TGTGCCAGCAGCGAAGAATTGAGGGAGCAGTACTTC
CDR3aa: CASSEELREQYF

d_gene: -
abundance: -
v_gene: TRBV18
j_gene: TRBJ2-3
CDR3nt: TGTGCCAGCTCACCACCCAACACAGGGTGGGCAGATACGCAGTATTTT
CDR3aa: CASSPPNTGWADTQYF

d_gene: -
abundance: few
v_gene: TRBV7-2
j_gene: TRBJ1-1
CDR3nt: TGTGCCAGCAGCCCCTCATGGGGGACTGAAGCTTTCTTT
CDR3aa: CASSPSWGTEAFF

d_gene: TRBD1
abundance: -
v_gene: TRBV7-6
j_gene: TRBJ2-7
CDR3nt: TGTGCCAGCAGCCCCCTCTCGACAGGGACGAGGGGGGAGCAGTACTTC
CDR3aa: CASSPLSTGTRGEQYF

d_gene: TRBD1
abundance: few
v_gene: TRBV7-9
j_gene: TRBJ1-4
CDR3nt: TGTGCCAGCAGCTTCCACAGGGGGCCCAATGAAAAACTGTTTTTT
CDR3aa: CASSFHRGPNEKLFF

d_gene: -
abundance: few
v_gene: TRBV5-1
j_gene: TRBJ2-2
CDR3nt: TGCGCCAGCAGCTTGGGGGACTCCGGGGAGCTGTTTTTT
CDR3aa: CASSLGDSGELFF

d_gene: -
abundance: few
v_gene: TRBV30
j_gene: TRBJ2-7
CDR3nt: TGTGCCTGGAAAGATAACGGACCCTACGAGCAGTACTTC
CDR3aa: CAWKDNGPYEQYF